Listed here are 2 T cell receptor beta chains from one sample, sequenced in a study of control samples from healthy donors and cancer patients. Sequencing was performed with immunoSEQ multiplex PCR; in TCRdb, only in-frame clones are kept and a portion is missing. The table has approximately 220,000 clones, about 95% seen once. Sample: blood. The receptors were sampled from a man in his fifties or sixties in good health.

The chain recombines TRBV6-1 with TRBJ1-2; D uncertain. The CDR3 totals 14 residues. Trimming stripped 3 bases from V and 0 bases from J, with 8 bases between. The germline V gene encodes CDR1 MNHNS and CDR2 SASEGT. This CDR3 reads CASSEQLPNYGYTF. The CDR3 nucleotides read TGTGCCAGCAGTGAGCAGCTACCTAACTATGGCTACACCTTC.

This chain uses TRBV9 with TRBJ1-1; 7 nucleotides align to TRBD1. The CDR3 has 15 amino acids. Germline CDR1 and CDR2: SGDLS and YYNGEE. V lost 4 bases to trimming and J lost 3 bases; unmatched junction nucleotides: 9. Here the CDR3 DNA reads TGTGCCAGCAGCATGTCAGGGGGGGAGGACACTGAAGCTTTCTTT. This encodes CASSMSGGEDTEAFF.